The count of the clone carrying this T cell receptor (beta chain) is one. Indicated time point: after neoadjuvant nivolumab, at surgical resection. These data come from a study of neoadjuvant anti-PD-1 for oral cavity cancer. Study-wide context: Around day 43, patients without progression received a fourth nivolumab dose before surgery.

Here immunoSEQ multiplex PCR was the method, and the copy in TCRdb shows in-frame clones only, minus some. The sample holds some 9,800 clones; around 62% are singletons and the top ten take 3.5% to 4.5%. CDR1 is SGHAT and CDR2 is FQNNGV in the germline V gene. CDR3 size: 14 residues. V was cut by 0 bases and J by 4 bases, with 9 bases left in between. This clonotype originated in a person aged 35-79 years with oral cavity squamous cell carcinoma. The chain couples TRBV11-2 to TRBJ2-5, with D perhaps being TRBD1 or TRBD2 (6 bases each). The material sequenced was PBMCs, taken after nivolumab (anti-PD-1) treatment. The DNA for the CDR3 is TGTGCCAGCAGCTTAGAACGGGGGCGAGAGACCCAGTACTTC. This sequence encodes CASSLERGRETQYF.